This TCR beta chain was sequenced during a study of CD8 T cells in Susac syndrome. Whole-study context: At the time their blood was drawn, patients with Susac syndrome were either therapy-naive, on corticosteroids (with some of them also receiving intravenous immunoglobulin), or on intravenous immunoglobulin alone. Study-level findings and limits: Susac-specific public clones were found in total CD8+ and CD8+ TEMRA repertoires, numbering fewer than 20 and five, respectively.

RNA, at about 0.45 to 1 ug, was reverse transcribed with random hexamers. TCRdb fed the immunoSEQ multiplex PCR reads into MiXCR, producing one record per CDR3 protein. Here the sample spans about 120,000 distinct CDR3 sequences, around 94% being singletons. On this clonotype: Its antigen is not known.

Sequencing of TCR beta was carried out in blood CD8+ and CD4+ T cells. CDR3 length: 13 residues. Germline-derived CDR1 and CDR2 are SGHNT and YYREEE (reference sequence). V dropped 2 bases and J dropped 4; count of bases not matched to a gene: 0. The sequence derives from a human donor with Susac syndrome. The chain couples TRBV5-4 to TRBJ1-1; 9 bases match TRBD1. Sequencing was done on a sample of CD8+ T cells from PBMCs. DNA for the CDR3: TGTGCCAGCAGCTTACAGGGGGCCACTGAAGCTTTCTTT. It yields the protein CASSLQGATEAFF.